This passage covers 30 T cell receptor beta chains from one sample sequenced in a study of response to subunit inactivated influenza vaccine. TCRdb passed the RT-PCR reads through MiXCR, listing each CDR3 protein once. The sample carries hundreds of thousands of distinct CDR3 sequences, 18% recorded once. This specimen consisted of PBMCs from blood, obtained around 5 days after vaccination. Every receptor here comes from a man aged 45-65 years who received an inactivated influenza vaccine.

This rearrangement joins TRBV2 to TRBJ2-7; the match to TRBD1 covers 9 bases. The trim removed 1 base at V and 3 bases at J, leaving 16 bases unmatched. CDR3 size: 19 residues. Germline V gene data show CDR1 as SNHLY and CDR2 as FYNNEI. Here the CDR3 reads CASSEGGTGWLAENYEQYF. The CDR3 bases are TGTGCCAGCAGTGAAGGGGGGACAGGGTGGCTAGCGGAAAACTACGAGCAGTACTTC.

The chain is built from TRBV12-3 or TRBV12-4 and TRBJ2-3; 7 bases map to TRBD2. The V gene end was trimmed by 6 bases and the J gene end by 5 bases; junction bases not matched to a gene: 11. The CDR3 totals 15 residues. CDR3 nucleotide sequence: TGTGCCAGCAGGCCGGAGCGGGGCGGGAGAGATACGCAGTATTTT. Translating it yields CASRPERGGRDTQYF.

The V and J genes are TRBV28 and TRBJ2-5, with D hard to call. The CDR3 runs to 14 residues. The V gene lost 4 bases and the J gene lost 2 bases, with 11 bases spanning the gap. Germline V gives CDR1 MDHEN, CDR2 SYDVKM. CDR3 DNA sequence: TGTGCCAGCAGTTCCATCCTGTCTCAAGAGACCCAGTACTTC. It yields the protein CASSSILSQETQYF.

J is TRBJ2-7 and V is TRBV13; tentatively, D is TRBD1 (6 bases). V lost 2 bases, J lost 4 bases, and 15 bases lay in between. CDR1 PRHDT and CDR2 FYEKMQ come from the germline V gene (reference sequence). The CDR3 length is 15 residues. CDR3 residues: CASSLRGSPEYEQYF. In nucleotides, the CDR3 is TGTGCCAGCAGCTTAAGGGGGTCCCCCGAGTACGAGCAGTACTTC.

This CDR3 is CASSFRRGGGDEQYF. DNA of the CDR3: TGTGCCAGCAGTTTTCGTCGGGGGGGTGGGGACGAGCAGTACTTC. The chain has TRBV12-3 or TRBV12-4 and TRBJ2-7; 8 bases map to TRBD2. V was clipped by 3 bases and J by 5 bases; unmatched bases: 9. This CDR3 comprises 15 residues.

Ten or more counts support this clonotype. The chain carries TRBV20-1 and TRBJ2-7; possibly TRBD2 for D (7 bases). V lost 8 bases, J lost 5 bases, and 19 bases lay in between. The CDR3 runs to 13 residues. The germline V gene has CDR1 DFQATT and CDR2 SNEGSKA (reference sequence). Here the CDR3 reads CSWGGGGQDEQYF. The CDR3 nucleotides read TGCAGTTGGGGAGGGGGGGGGCAAGACGAGCAGTACTTC.

The V and J genes are TRBV15 and TRBJ2-2; D is undetermined. In germline, CDR1 is LNHNV, CDR2 YYDKDF (reference sequence). This CDR3 region has 13 residues. Trimming pared 5 bases from V and 4 bases from J, leaving 8 bases between. The CDR3 DNA sequence: TGTGCCACCAGCTCTTTATCCACCGGGGAGCTGTTTTTT. It codes for CATSSLSTGELFF. Variable domain in full (rest from reference TRBV15 and TRBJ2-2): DAMVIQNPRYQVTQFGKPVTLSCSQTLNHNVMYWYQQKSSQAPKLLFHYYDKDFNNEADTPDNFQSRRPNTSFCFLDIRSPGLGDTAMYLCATSSLSTGELFFGEGSRLTVL.

This rearrangement joins TRBV7-9 to TRBJ2-1; D is undetermined. The germline gives CDR1 SEHNR, CDR2 FQNEAQ (reference sequence). The CDR3 sequence is 16 residues long. The V and J ends lost 4 bases and 8 bases respectively, with 21 bases between them. For the CDR3, the DNA is TGTGCCAGCAGCTCCCTTGCGGTGAGGCGCGGAGATGAGCAGTTCTTC. This codes for CASSSLAVRRGDEQFF.

This clonotype was found a few times. The CDR3 loop is CASSLAYAPLYEQYF. The CDR3 nucleotides read TGTGCCAGCAGCTTGGCGTATGCGCCCCTCTACGAGCAGTACTTC. The genes are TRBV5-6 and TRBJ2-7; D not resolved. The CDR3 runs to 15 residues. Trimming pared 0 bases from V and 3 bases from J, leaving 13 bases between. Germline-derived CDR1 and CDR2 are SGHDT and YYEEEE.

The rearrangement uses TRBV6-2 or TRBV6-3 and TRBJ1-6, with no clear D. Trimming shortened V by 6 bases and J by 14 bases, and 17 bases separated the two germline ends. This CDR3 contains 13 residues. Germline lookup yields CDR1 MNHEY and CDR2 SVGEGT. The CDR3 spells CASSPTTYTALHF. The CDR3 bases are TGTGCCAGCAGCCCTACCACCTACACGGCCCTCCACTTT.

This clonotype turned up a few times. J is TRBJ1-1 and V is TRBV6-5; D unclear. This CDR3 is 15 amino acids long. V shed 4 bases and J shed 4 bases, with 16 bases lying between them. CDR1 is MNHEY and CDR2 is SVGAGI in the germline V gene. CDR3 DNA sequence: TGTGCCAGCAGTTCTAGTCCGAGGGTGGGCACTGAAGCTTTCTTT. It specifies CASSSSPRVGTEAFF.

This clonotype appeared a few times. This rearrangement joins TRBV20-1 to TRBJ2-3; 8 bases map to TRBD1. This CDR3 region has 13 residues. The V gene's germline CDR1 is DFQATT and CDR2 SNEGSKA (reference sequence). Germline trimming cut 3 bases from V and 5 bases from J; bases unmatched to any gene: 4. The CDR3 nucleotides read TGCAGTGCTAGGACAGGGGATATAGATACGCAGTATTTT. Protein product: CSARTGDIDTQYF.

V usage is TRBV6-2 or TRBV6-3 and J usage is TRBJ1-5; the match to TRBD1 covers 8 bases. CDR3 length: 14 residues. V was clipped by 3 bases and J by 7 bases; unmatched bases: 5. Germline V CDR1 and CDR2: MNHEY, SVGEGT. CDR3 bases: TGTGCCAGCAGTTATTCAGGGGGCAGGCAGCCCCAGCATTTT. Protein: CASSYSGGRQPQHF.

This clonotype was counted ten times or more. The rearrangement joins TRBV29-1 to TRBJ2-5, with a tentative D call TRBD2 (6 bases). The CDR3 consists of 14 residues. The ends were cut back, 4 bases at V and 0 bases at J, with 12 bases in the middle. Germline V CDR1 and CDR2: SQVTM, ANQGSEA. CDR3 sequence: CSVGGTRYQETQYF. The CDR3 nucleotides are TGCAGCGTTGGGGGGACTCGGTACCAAGAGACCCAGTACTTC.

The sample holds a few counts of this clonotype. The V gene is TRBV12-3 or TRBV12-4, the J gene TRBJ1-1, with D tentatively TRBD1 (5 bases). Trimming cost V 4 bases and J 3 bases, with 12 bases left between them. The CDR3 contains 14 residues. Here the CDR3 DNA reads TGTGCCAGCAGTTGGGACGGGGCGGACACTGAAGCTTTCTTT. Protein sequence: CASSWDGADTEAFF.

In DNA form, the CDR3 reads TGTGCCAGCAGTTATCCTGAGGACAGGGGGCGTCCGGGCAATCAGCCCCAGCATTTT. Protein: CASSYPEDRGRPGNQPQHF. The chain combines TRBV6-5 with TRBJ1-5, with 11 bases lining up with TRBD1. Unmatched junction bases numbered 12, after V lost 3 bases and J lost 2 bases. Germline V CDR1 and CDR2: MNHEY, SVGAGI. CDR3 length: 19 residues.

This clonotype turned up a few times. The chain is built from TRBV12-3 or TRBV12-4 and TRBJ1-4; D gene uncertain. The CDR3 extends over 13 amino acids. V dropped 3 bases and J dropped 7 bases, with 9 bases sitting between them. The CDR3 loop is CASSFYGSEKLFF. The CDR3 region has the DNA TGTGCCAGCAGTTTTTATGGGAGTGAAAAACTGTTTTTT.

The gene calls are TRBV5-1 and TRBJ1-4; TRBD1 is a possible D gene (5 bases). There are 12 residues in the CDR3. The V gene's germline CDR1 is SGHRS and CDR2 YFSETQ. V gave up 3 bases and J gave up 14 bases, with 14 bases separating them. The CDR3, as DNA: TGCGCCAGCAGCTCGCCGGGACCCATGCTGTTTTTT. Translating it yields CASSSPGPMLFF.

This clonotype was detected a few times. This chain connects TRBV5-6 to TRBJ2-3; 8 bases match TRBD2. CDR3 length: 17 amino acids. Germline V gene sequence: CDR1 SGHDT, CDR2 YYEEEE. V dropped 4 bases and J dropped 6; count of bases not matched to a gene: 16. DNA for the CDR3: TGTGCCAGCAGCCCCTCTGCGCGGGGGGATCCAGCCGATACGCAGTATTTT. Translated, it gives CASSPSARGDPADTQYF. Looking up the rest from reference TRBV5-6 and TRBJ2-3 gives the full variable domain: DAGVTQSPTHLIKTRGQQVTLRCSPKSGHDTVSWYQQALGQGPQFIFQYYEEEERQRGNFPDRFSGHQFPNYSSELNVNALLLGDSALYLCASSPSARGDPADTQYFGPGTRLTVL.

This clonotype has just a few counts. The chain combines TRBV10-2 with TRBJ2-3, with 11 bases that match TRBD2. Germline lookup yields CDR1 WSHSY and CDR2 SAAADI. CDR3 length: 16 amino acids. V was pared by 5 bases and J by 2 bases, with 6 bases of the junction left unmatched. CDR3 residues: CASSSIAGGFTDTQYF. The DNA for the CDR3 is TGCGCCAGCAGTAGTATAGCGGGGGGGTTCACAGATACGCAGTATTTT.

This rearrangement joins TRBV5-6 to TRBJ2-7; unclear D gene. CDR1 and CDR2 from the germline V gene are SGHDT and YYEEEE. Trimming pared 2 bases from V and 3 bases from J, leaving 9 bases between. This CDR3 has 13 residues. CDR3: CASSFPDRYEQYF. The CDR3 DNA sequence: TGTGCCAGCAGCTTCCCCGACCGCTACGAGCAGTACTTC.

This clonotype was counted a few times. This chain connects TRBV20-1 to TRBJ1-6; perhaps TRBD1 as D (5 bases). CDR1 and CDR2 (germline): DFQATT, SNEGSKA (reference sequence). V lost 3 bases, J lost 5 bases, and 8 bases lay in between. This CDR3 contains 13 residues. The CDR3 protein is CSASLGDNSPLHF. CDR3 DNA sequence: TGCAGTGCTAGCTTGGGGGATAATTCACCCCTCCACTTT.

The chain links TRBV30 to TRBJ1-2; TRBD1 aligns across 8 bases. The CDR3 loop spans 13 amino acids. Trimming at V came to 0 bases and at J to 4 bases, leaving 1 base not matched to a gene. Germline values: CDR1 GTSNPN, CDR2 SVGIG (reference sequence). The CDR3: CAWSVGTGYGYTF. The CDR3 DNA is TGTGCCTGGAGTGTGGGGACAGGCTATGGCTACACCTTC. Looking up the rest from reference TRBV30 and TRBJ1-2 gives the full variable domain: SQTIHQWPATLVQPVGSPLSLECTVEGTSNPNLYWYRQAAGRGLQLLFYSVGIGQISSEVPQNLSASRPQDRQFILSSKKLLLSDSGFYLCAWSVGTGYGYTFGSGTRLTVV.

This clonotype was seen only a few times. The chain employs TRBV7-2 and TRBJ2-2; D is tentatively TRBD1 or TRBD2 (6 bases each). CDR1 SGHTA and CDR2 FQGNSA come from the germline V gene. V was clipped by 2 bases and J by 6 bases, with 10 bases between them. CDR3 length equals 14 residues. CDR3 sequence: CASSLNGGPGELFF. In nucleotides, the CDR3 is TGTGCCAGCAGCTTAAATGGGGGGCCCGGGGAGCTGTTTTTT.

This clonotype was counted a few times. The chain recombines TRBV6-5 with TRBJ1-3; D not resolved. Per germline, CDR1 MNHEY and CDR2 SVGAGI. The CDR3 contains 15 residues. V was pared by 2 bases and J by 0 bases, with 8 bases between. CDR3 sequence (DNA): TGTGCCAGCAGTTACCGACACAGCTCTGGAAACACCATATATTTT. Amino acid sequence: CASSYRHSSGNTIYF.

The sample holds a few counts of this clonotype. The chain recombines TRBV20-1 with TRBJ2-7; D is unresolved. This CDR3 contains 17 residues. Germline V lookup: CDR1 DFQATT, CDR2 SNEGSKA (reference sequence). Trimming removed 6 bases at V and 5 bases at J, with 29 bases between. The CDR3 here is CSALEMGLQKVFHEQYF. DNA for the CDR3: TGCAGTGCGCTAGAGATGGGTCTTCAGAAGGTATTCCACGAGCAGTACTTC.

The chain recombines TRBV30 with TRBJ1-2; 8 bases align to TRBD1. Germline assignment: CDR1 GTSNPN and CDR2 SVGIG (reference sequence). This CDR3 has 12 amino acids. J was trimmed by 8 bases and V by 5 bases; bases with no gene match: 7. Here the CDR3 reads CAWAGGAGGYTF. CDR3 bases: TGTGCCTGGGCAGGGGGCGCGGGCGGCTACACCTTC.

This clonotype was recorded a few times. The chain has TRBV20-1 and TRBJ2-7, with 7 bases identical to TRBD2. Germline V gene sequence: CDR1 DFQATT, CDR2 SNEGSKA (reference sequence). The CDR3 sequence is 13 residues long. Trimming removed 6 bases from V and 3 bases from J; junction bases left unmatched: 8. CDR3 protein: CSAPGRGDYEQYF. The CDR3 coding sequence is TGCAGTGCCCCGGGACGGGGGGACTACGAGCAGTACTTC.

This chain connects TRBV4-1 to TRBJ2-6; the D gene is possibly TRBD2 (6 bases). V was clipped by 10 bases and J by 0 bases, with 16 bases between them. In germline, CDR1 is MGHRA, CDR2 YSYEKL. The CDR3 is 16 amino acids. Here the CDR3 DNA reads TGCGCCACACAGGCGGGACCTCTCTCTGGGGCCAACGTCCTGACTTTC. Translation: CATQAGPLSGANVLTF.

This clonotype was detected ten times or more. V gene TRBV20-1 combines with J gene TRBJ2-2; 10 nucleotides agree with TRBD1. From germline, CDR1 is DFQATT and CDR2 SNEGSKA (reference sequence). J was trimmed by 7 bases and V by 6 bases; bases with no gene match: 8. The CDR3 is 14 amino acids. The CDR3 reads CSAKTGGDNGELFF. DNA of the CDR3: TGCAGTGCCAAGACAGGGGGCGATAACGGGGAGCTGTTTTTT.